One sample yielded the 30 T cell receptor beta chains listed below, sequenced in a study of glioma-infiltrating T cells. The iRepertoire nested amplicon-rescue multiplex PCR amplified TCR alpha and beta CDR3s from RNA. TCRdb re-called the multiplex PCR reads through MiXCR, storing one row per CDR3 protein. The data contain about 3,000 distinct CDR3 sequences, around 33% of them singletons. What was sequenced was glioma tissue, nonneoplastic brain tissue, or PBMCs (not recorded which). The receptors shown here come from a human donor with low-grade glioma or glioblastoma, undergoing nonglioma brain surgery, or in good health (not recorded which).

This clonotype has just a few counts. This chain joins TRBV15 and TRBJ1-5; D is possibly TRBD1 (5 bases). The V end lost 8 bases, the J end lost 0 bases, and 17 bases lay between the germline ends. CDR3 size: 16 residues. CDR1 and CDR2 from the germline V gene are LNHNV and YYDKDF (reference sequence). The DNA of the CDR3 is TGTGCCACCTCGGGGGGGGGGGGGAATAGCAATCAGCCCCAGCATTTT. Its protein is CATSGGGGNSNQPQHF.

This clonotype is deemed medium-sized. This sequence joins TRBV7-2 and TRBJ1-1, with D tentatively TRBD1 (6 bases). The length of the CDR3 is 13 residues. Per germline, CDR1 SGHTA and CDR2 FQGNSA. The V and J ends lost 3 bases and 2 bases respectively, with 7 bases between them. The chain's CDR3 is CASSLDRNTEAFF. In DNA form, the CDR3 reads TGTGCCAGCAGCTTGGACAGAAACACTGAAGCTTTCTTT.

This chain links TRBV6-1 with TRBJ1-4; TRBD1 agrees at 9 bases. Germline CDR1 MNHNS, CDR2 SASEGT. V lost 5 bases and J lost 14; bases outside the gene matches: 12. This CDR3 spans 14 amino acids. CDR3 in DNA: TGTGCCAGCAGTCCCGGACAGGGGAGGGTCCCCCTGTTTTTT. This gives the protein CASSPGQGRVPLFF.

In this sample, this clonotype is medium-sized (0.01 to 0.1%). The rearrangement links TRBV12-3 or TRBV12-4 to TRBJ2-3, with D perhaps assigned TRBD1 or TRBD2 (5 bases each). The CDR3 is made up of 15 amino acids. Trimming shortened V by 6 bases and J by 4 bases, and 17 bases separated the two germline ends. The chain's CDR3 is CASSPQGSRADTQYF. The CDR3 DNA sequence: TGTGCCAGCAGCCCCCAGGGATCGAGGGCAGATACGCAGTATTTT.

This clonotype was counted only a few times. This rearrangement joins TRBV6-1 to TRBJ1-2; D not resolved. This CDR3 region has 13 residues. Trimming removed 7 bases at V and 2 bases at J, with 11 bases between. In germline, CDR1 is MNHNS, CDR2 SASEGT. The CDR3 spells CASNSRHNYGYTF. CDR3 DNA: TGTGCCAGCAACTCTCGACACAACTATGGCTACACCTTC.

Regarding this clonotype: A junction end diverges from the germline sequence, so it may reflect a read error. V usage is TRBV19 and J usage is TRBJ1-5; D remains ambiguous. The CDR3 consists of 12 residues. Looked up from germline, CDR1 is LNHDA and CDR2 is SQIVND (reference sequence). The CDR3 nucleotides read TGTGCCAGTAGTATGCATAATCATCCCCAGCATTTT. Protein sequence: CASSMHNHPQHF.

By frequency in the sample, this clonotype is medium-sized. V usage is TRBV4-2 and J usage is TRBJ2-7, with D perhaps matching TRBD1 (6 bases). CDR1 is LGHNA and CDR2 is YNFKEQ in the germline V gene. Trimming took off 0 bases at V and 2 bases at J, with 11 bases between the two ends. This CDR3 spans 15 amino acids. The CDR3 sequence: CASSQDTAGAYEQYF. In DNA, the CDR3 is TGTGCCAGCAGCCAAGATACGGCAGGGGCCTACGAGCAGTACTTC.

The sample holds one count of this clonotype. The conserved phenylalanine or tryptophan normally closing the CDR3 is absent here, so this likely arose from a read error. The chain links TRBV9 to TRBJ2-3, with D unclear. Germline CDR1 is SGDLS and CDR2 is YYNGEE. The CDR3 runs to 15 residues. The CDR3 nucleotides are TGTGCCAGCAGCGTAGGGCAGATCAGCACGGATACGCAGTATTCT. It translates to CASSVGQISTDTQYS.

About this clonotype itself: One end of the junction varies from germline; a read error may be responsible. This chain connects TRBV29-1 to TRBJ1-1, with D possibly TRBD1 on 5 matching bases. Germline V lookup: CDR1 SQVTM, CDR2 ANQGSEA. This CDR3 spans 12 amino acids. CDR3: CSVADGGTEAFF. Here the CDR3 DNA reads TGCAGCGTTGCGGACGGAGGGACTGAAGCTTTCTTC.

The CDR3: CGSLLSGTGRTEAFF. The CDR3 nucleotides are TGTGGCAGTTTACTTTCCGGGACAGGGAGGACTGAAGCTTTCTTT. The chain employs TRBV27 and TRBJ1-1, with 9 bases identical to TRBD1. The CDR3 sequence is 15 residues long. CDR1 MNHEY and CDR2 SMNVEV come from the germline V gene (reference sequence).

There are many counts of this clonotype. The V gene is TRBV29-1, the J gene TRBJ2-5; no reliable D call. V was clipped by 7 bases and J by 4 bases, with 16 bases between them. This CDR3 spans 13 amino acids. Germline CDR1 is SQVTM and CDR2 is ANQGSEA. CDR3 protein: CSEVTADRETQYF. The CDR3 nucleotides read TGCAGCGAGGTGACGGCGGACCGAGAGACCCAGTACTTC.

This clonotype is judged medium-sized. The V and J genes are TRBV3-1 and TRBJ2-4, with TRBD1 matching 7 bases. The CDR3 extends over 16 amino acids. Losses at the gene ends were 5 bases for V and 1 base for J; bases not matched to a gene: 8. Germline CDR1 and CDR2: LGHDT and YNNKEL (reference sequence). The CDR3 DNA reads as TGTGCCAGCAGCATGCAGACAGGGCAGGCCAAAAACATTCAGTACTTC. Protein: CASSMQTGQAKNIQYF.

This clonotype has at least ten counts. The chain is built from TRBV7-3 and TRBJ2-3; no clear D. CDR3 length equals 17 residues. Trimming stripped 4 bases from V and 0 bases from J, with 17 bases between. Germline assignment: CDR1 SGHTA and CDR2 FQGTGA. The CDR3 DNA reads TGTGCCAGCAGCTCCCGCGGCGGTGCCTCTAGCACAGATACGCAGTATTTT. Amino acids: CASSSRGGASSTDTQYF.

This clonotype was detected ten times or more. The chain employs TRBV30 and TRBJ1-5, with D possibly TRBD1 on 5 matching bases. V lost 0 bases to trimming and J lost 2 bases, with 11 bases between them. The CDR3 totals 15 residues. Germline CDR1 and CDR2: GTSNPN and SVGIG (reference sequence). The CDR3 coding sequence is TGTGCCTGGAGTGTGACCTTGGGGGGCAATCAGCCCCAGCATTTT. Protein sequence: CAWSVTLGGNQPQHF. Looking up the rest from reference TRBV30 and TRBJ1-5 gives the full variable domain: SQTIHQWPATLVQPVGSPLSLECTVEGTSNPNLYWYRQAAGRGLQLLFYSVGIGQISSEVPQNLSASRPQDRQFILSSKKLLLSDSGFYLCAWSVTLGGNQPQHFGDGTRLSIL.

This clonotype was recorded at least ten times. V gene TRBV19 combines with J gene TRBJ1-1, with TRBD1 as a possible D gene (6 bases). The CDR3 has 16 residues. V lost 6 bases and J lost 0, with 17 bases in between. Germline CDR1 and CDR2: LNHDA and SQIVND (reference sequence). This CDR3 reads CASSSQGIGMNTEAFF. CDR3 DNA sequence: TGTGCCAGTAGCAGCCAGGGGATCGGTATGAACACTGAAGCTTTCTTT.

In its sample, this clonotype is medium-sized. The genes are TRBV20-1 and TRBJ2-5, with D unclear. The CDR3 length is 14 residues. Germline CDR1 DFQATT, CDR2 SNEGSKA (reference sequence). The V gene lost 0 bases and the J gene lost 2 bases, with 10 bases spanning the gap. Written as DNA, the CDR3 is TGCAGTGCTAGAGAGGCTGTTCAACAAGAGACCCAGTACTTC. This codes for CSAREAVQQETQYF.

This CDR3 reads CASSRTGKNSPLHF. Written as DNA, the CDR3 is TGTGCCAGCAGTCGGACAGGGAAGAATTCACCCCTCCACTTT. V is TRBV6-6 and J is TRBJ1-6; 8 positions agree with TRBD1. Germline V gene sequence: CDR1 MNHNY, CDR2 SVGAGI (reference sequence). There are 14 residues in the CDR3. Losses at the gene ends were 5 bases for V and 7 bases for J; bases not matched to a gene: 4.

Concerning this clonotype: A junction boundary mismatches the germline segment, possibly from a read error. The rearrangement uses TRBV2 and TRBJ1-5; D is perhaps TRBD1 (5 bases). CDR3 length equals 13 residues. In germline, CDR1 is SNHLY, CDR2 FYNNEI. CDR3 sequence (DNA): TGTGCCAACAGTGGGGCTTCCCAACAGCCCCAGCATTTT. Its protein product is CANSGASQQPQHF.

By share, this clonotype ranks as medium-sized. The rearrangement joins TRBV10-3 to TRBJ1-2; D uncertain. Germline-derived CDR1 and CDR2 are ENHRY and SYGVKD. V was shortened by 0 bases and J by 0 bases, with 8 bases between the two germline ends. The CDR3 is 15 residues long. The CDR3 nucleotides read TGTGCCATCAGTGAGTCTCAGGCAGCTAACTATGGCTACACCTTC. Encoded protein: CAISESQAANYGYTF.

By frequency in the sample, this clonotype is medium-sized. The V gene is TRBV18, the J gene TRBJ1-1, with a tentative D call TRBD1 (5 bases). CDR3 length: 15 amino acids. V was trimmed by 4 bases and J by 6 bases, leaving 18 bases between them. Germline V gives CDR1 KGHSH, CDR2 LQKENI. CDR3 sequence reads: CASSREGTPGAEAFF. The DNA of the CDR3 is TGTGCCAGCTCACGGGAGGGTACCCCGGGGGCTGAAGCTTTCTTT.

Within the sample, this clonotype is large (0.1 to 1%). This chain connects TRBV6-2 or TRBV6-3 to TRBJ1-2, with D uncertain. There are 14 residues in the CDR3. V was trimmed by 5 bases and J by 6 bases, leaving 16 bases between them. CDR1 and CDR2 from the germline V gene are MNHEY and SVGEGT. In DNA, the CDR3 is TGTGCCAGCAGTAGAGGCCCCGTGACACATGGCTACACCTTC. Its protein product is CASSRGPVTHGYTF.

To note about this clonotype: Since the CDR3 does not end with the conserved phenylalanine or tryptophan, this likely comes from a read error. No DNA is shown, since the ends of the CDR3 on it are uncertain; the CDR3 is the one TCRdb lists. The chain links TRBV7-2 to TRBJ1-2. The CDR3 has 12 residues if both end residues are counted. In germline, CDR1 is SGHTA, CDR2 FQGNSA. CDR3 loop: CASSLGYGVETI.

By share, this clonotype counts as large. This rearrangement joins TRBV6-2 or TRBV6-3 to TRBJ2-7; 7 bases fit TRBD1. Germline V gene sequence: CDR1 MNHEY, CDR2 SVGEGT. This CDR3 spans 16 amino acids. The trim removed 2 bases at V and 7 bases at J, leaving 14 bases unmatched. Written as DNA, the CDR3 is TGTGCCAGCAGTTACGGCGGTGCGACAGGGTTTGAGGAGCAGTACTTC. It encodes CASSYGGATGFEEQYF.

The chain carries TRBV6-9 and TRBJ2-5; the D gene is possibly TRBD2 (6 bases). This CDR3 has 13 amino acids. CDR1 MNHGY and CDR2 SVAAGI come from the germline V gene. The germline V and J ends were trimmed by 10 bases and 8 bases, with 20 bases remaining between them. Here the CDR3 DNA reads TGTGCCACCCAAGTGACTAGACACGCCACCCAGTACTTC. Translating gives CATQVTRHATQYF.

A note on this clonotype: The final CDR3 position lacks the conserved phenylalanine or tryptophan, pointing to a likely read error. No DNA is shown, since the ends of the CDR3 on it are uncertain; the CDR3 is the one TCRdb lists. This chain links TRBV4-1 with TRBJ2-1. The CDR3 spans 12 amino acids, including both terminal residues. The germline V gene encodes CDR1 MGHRA and CDR2 YSYEKL. The CDR3 is CASSQDYGRRFL.

The chain is built from TRBV29-1 and TRBJ2-2; a possible D gene is TRBD1 (6 bases). Germline loops: CDR1 SQVTM, CDR2 ANQGSEA. V lost 4 bases and J lost 0, with 9 bases in between. The CDR3 runs 14 residues. CDR3 in amino acids: CSVVGGSNTGELFF. The CDR3 coding sequence is TGCAGCGTTGTAGGGGGTTCGAACACCGGGGAGCTGTTTTTT.

On this clonotype itself: The junction departs from germline at one end; a sequencing error may be responsible. The V call is TRBV2, the J call TRBJ1-1; 8 bases match TRBD1. CDR1 is SNHLY, CDR2 FYNNEI, per germline. CDR3 length: 13 residues. The CDR3 DNA follows: TGTGCCAGCAGCGCCGACAGGGGTACTGAAGCTCTCTTT. As protein: CASSADRGTEALF.

In regard to this clonotype: An end of the junction does not agree with germline; a read error may underlie this. The chain carries TRBV6-5 and TRBJ2-5, with TRBD1 identical over 12 bases. The CDR3 contains 17 residues. Looked up from germline, CDR1 is MNHEY and CDR2 is SVGAGI. CDR3 DNA: TGTGCCAGCAGTTACGAAAACGGGACAGGGGGCGACGAGACCCAGTACTTT. This codes for CASSYENGTGGDETQYF.

The chain carries TRBV4-1 and TRBJ1-6, with D hard to call. This CDR3 spans 14 amino acids. Germline V gene sequence: CDR1 MGHRA, CDR2 YSYEKL. The V and J ends lost 8 bases and 7 bases respectively, with 15 bases between them. CDR3 coding DNA: TGCGCCAGCCAAGATAAACTAGGGAATTCACCCCTCCACTTT. Translated, it gives CASQDKLGNSPLHF.

This clonotype has ten or more counts. The gene calls are TRBV3-1 and TRBJ2-1; 16 bases are shared with TRBD2. Germline V lookup: CDR1 LGHDT, CDR2 YNNKEL (reference sequence). This CDR3 region has 15 residues. The ends lost 3 bases at V and 8 bases at J; junction bases unmatched: 1. The CDR3 region is CASSQGLAGGHEQFF. The CDR3, as DNA: TGTGCCAGCAGCCAGGGACTAGCGGGGGGGCATGAGCAGTTCTTC.